These 8 T cell receptor beta chains originate from one sample sequenced in a study of T-cell reconstitution after alpha-beta-depleted transplantation in children. Preparation of the TCRbeta library was carried out with unique molecular identifiers. MiXCR, applied by TCRdb to the PCR reads, yields one record per CDR3 protein. The table has some 640,000 distinct CDR3 sequences, approximately 17% seen once. Sequencing was performed on PBMCs from the stem cell graft donor, taken from the stem cell graft. Receptors originate from a human donor who donated a stem cell graft to a child with acute myeloid leukemia.

The chain has TRBV28 and TRBJ1-4, with D unresolved. The germline V gene has CDR1 MDHEN and CDR2 SYDVKM. V dropped 5 bases and J dropped 8 bases, with 3 bases sitting between them. The CDR3 length is 10 residues. CDR3 in DNA: TGTGCCAGCAGTCAAGAAAAACTGTTTTTT. This translates into CASSQEKLFF. The whole variable domain, remainder taken from reference TRBV28 and TRBJ1-4, is DVKVTQSSRYLVKRTGEKVFLECVQDMDHENMFWYRQDPGLGLRLIYFSYDVKMKEKGDIPEGYSVSREKKERFSLILESASTNQTSMYLCASSQEKLFFGSGTQLSVL.

The rearrangement links TRBV4-3 to TRBJ2-7; D is perhaps TRBD1 (6 bases). The CDR3 loop spans 16 amino acids. Trimming pared 5 bases from V and 3 bases from J, leaving 20 bases between. The germline V gene has CDR1 LGHNA and CDR2 YSLEER. The CDR3 is CASSLSDSSVGYEQYF. In DNA, the CDR3 is TGCGCCAGCAGCTTATCGGACAGTTCAGTAGGCTACGAGCAGTACTTC.

This clonotype was counted many times. The chain employs TRBV12-3 or TRBV12-4 and TRBJ1-1; D is undetermined. Trimming took off 2 bases at V and 0 bases at J, with 7 bases between the two ends. This CDR3 is 14 amino acids long. The CDR3 DNA sequence: TGTGCCAGCAGTTTAAGGGAGATGAACACTGAAGCTTTCTTT. The encoded protein is CASSLREMNTEAFF.

At least ten counts were recorded for this clonotype. J is TRBJ2-3 and V is TRBV29-1; a possible D gene is TRBD2 (5 bases). Trimming took off 3 bases at V and 8 bases at J, with 12 bases between the two ends. The CDR3 runs 12 residues. In germline, CDR1 is SQVTM, CDR2 ANQGSEA. CDR3 residues: CSVEENSGTQYF. Here the CDR3 DNA reads TGCAGCGTTGAGGAGAACAGCGGTACGCAGTATTTT.

The J gene is TRBJ2-5, the V gene TRBV7-9; TRBD1 aligns across 9 bases. There are 14 residues in the CDR3. After removal of 3 bases from V and 4 bases from J, the junction contained 3 bases not matched to a gene. Germline V gives CDR1 SEHNR, CDR2 FQNEAQ (reference sequence). This CDR3 is CASSFTGGAETQYF. The CDR3, as DNA: TGTGCCAGCAGCTTTACAGGGGGCGCAGAGACCCAGTACTTC.

This clonotype came up a few times. Here the CDR3 DNA reads TGTGCCAGCAGTTCAGAGAGTTGGTCCGGGGAGCTGTTTTTT. Encoded protein: CASSSESWSGELFF. This chain links TRBV6-4 with TRBJ2-2; D is undetermined. The germline CDR1 and CDR2 sequences are MRHNA and SNTAGT. The ends were cut back, 5 bases at V and 6 bases at J, with 13 bases in the middle. The CDR3 sequence is 14 residues long.

V and J are TRBV24-1 and TRBJ2-1; D is possibly TRBD1 (5 bases). Germline V lookup: CDR1 KGHDR, CDR2 SFDVKD. This CDR3 has 14 residues. Trimming cost V 4 bases and J 8 bases, with 14 bases left between them. In DNA, the CDR3 is TGTGCCACCAGTGAGACAGCTAATAGGGATGAGCAGTTCTTC. It is translated as CATSETANRDEQFF.

This clonotype was detected only a few times. This rearrangement joins TRBV27 to TRBJ1-1, with unresolved D. Trimming cost V 5 bases and J 1 base, with 14 bases left between them. The CDR3 is 15 amino acids. Germline V gene lookup returns CDR1 MNHEY and CDR2 SMNVEV (reference sequence). DNA of the CDR3: TGTGCCAGCAGTCGCTATGGGTTAGCGAACACTGAAGCTTTCTTT. It is translated as CASSRYGLANTEAFF.